The next 2 T cell receptor beta chains were all read from a single sample in a study of T cell responses to AZD1222 COVID-19 vaccine. Measured with immunoSEQ multiplex PCR; TCRdb has only the in-frame clones, and not every one. The sample lists about 120,000 clones; about 90% were seen once. The starting material was peripheral blood, obtained on day 0 of AZD1222 vaccination. These receptors originate from an adult in good health.

The chain is built from TRBV9 and TRBJ2-7; 10 nucleotides agree with TRBD2. After removal of 3 bases from V and 7 bases from J, the junction contained 10 bases not matched to a gene. This CDR3 spans 15 amino acids. Germline-derived CDR1 and CDR2 are SGDLS and YYNGEE. The CDR3 nucleotides read TGTGCCAGCAGCGCACACCTAGCGGGAGTTGGTGAGCAGTACTTC. Protein product: CASSAHLAGVGEQYF.

The V and J genes are TRBV28 and TRBJ2-1; the match to TRBD2 covers 12 bases. Germline-derived CDR1 and CDR2 are MDHEN and SYDVKM. This CDR3 has 14 amino acids. Losses at the gene ends were 6 bases for V and 5 bases for J; bases not matched to a gene: 2. CDR3 in DNA: TGTGCCAGCAGGAGACTAGCGGGGGACAATGAGCAGTTCTTC. Protein: CASRRLAGDNEQFF.